This T cell receptor beta chain was found in a study of blood T cell repertoires in COVID-19. Whole-study context: Samples of COVID-19 (acute and convalescent) were obtained from the United States, Italy and Spain.

Using immunoSEQ multiplex PCR, the repertoire was profiled, and TCRdb retains in-frame clones only, with some absent. The repertoire holds 150,000 to 200,000 clones, with around 80% as singletons. Germline V gene data show CDR1 as KGHSH and CDR2 as LQKENI. CDR3 length: 15 amino acids. The V end was cut by 6 bases, the J end by 0 bases, with 14 bases between. Sequenced input: peripheral blood. The clonotype originates from a woman in her 70s who had recovered from COVID-19. This chain joins TRBV18 and TRBJ2-5; D perhaps matches TRBD2 (5 bases). The CDR3 DNA is TGTGCCAGCTCGCGGCGGGCAGCATACCAAGAGACCCAGTACTTC. Residues: CASSRRAAYQETQYF.